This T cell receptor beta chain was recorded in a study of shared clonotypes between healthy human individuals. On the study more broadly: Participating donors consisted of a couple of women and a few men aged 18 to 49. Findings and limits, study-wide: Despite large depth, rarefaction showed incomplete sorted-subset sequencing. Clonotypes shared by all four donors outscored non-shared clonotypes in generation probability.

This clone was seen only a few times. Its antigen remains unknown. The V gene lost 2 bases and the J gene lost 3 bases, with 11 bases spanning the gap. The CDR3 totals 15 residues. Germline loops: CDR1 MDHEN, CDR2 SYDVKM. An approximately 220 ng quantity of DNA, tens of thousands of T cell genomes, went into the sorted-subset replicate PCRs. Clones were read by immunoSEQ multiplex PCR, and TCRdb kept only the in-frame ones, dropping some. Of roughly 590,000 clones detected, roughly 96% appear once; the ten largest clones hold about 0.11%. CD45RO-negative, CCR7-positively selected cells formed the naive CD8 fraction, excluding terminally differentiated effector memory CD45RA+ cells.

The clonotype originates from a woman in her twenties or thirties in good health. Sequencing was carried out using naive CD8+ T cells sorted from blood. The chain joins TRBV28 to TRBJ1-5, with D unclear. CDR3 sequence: CASSLGSGYNQPQHF. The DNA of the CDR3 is TGTGCCAGCAGTTTAGGATCGGGGTACAATCAGCCCCAGCATTTT.